This entry concerns a single TCR beta chain. Antigen unknown. A second PCR of 7 to 11 cycles used a sample-barcoded 5' primer and a J-beta primer mix. TCRdb independently ran MiXCR on the 5' RACE reads; one entry per CDR3 protein. The sample consists of approximately 670,000 distinct CDR3 sequences, around 38% of them appearing once. This specimen belongs to a study of blood T cells in healthy people across ages. Overall study results and limits: Across samples, TCR beta diversity tracked strongly with naive T cell percentage. CMV infection status of these donors was not known. PBMCs that were unsorted prevented a conclusive naive versus antigen-experienced comparison.

Each of the donors had 8 to 10 milliliters of peripheral blood drawn into EDTA-treated Vacutainer tubes. The specimen sequenced was blood. The TCR originated in a man older than 75 in good health.

CDR3 in DNA: TGTGCCAGCAGCTCCCCGGGCCCTGGCTACACCTTC. Translating gives CASSSPGPGYTF. The chain combines TRBV9 with TRBJ1-2; D remains unclear. This CDR3 contains 12 residues. The ends were cut back, 4 bases at V and 7 bases at J, with 11 bases in the middle. Germline V gene lookup returns CDR1 SGDLS and CDR2 YYNGEE.